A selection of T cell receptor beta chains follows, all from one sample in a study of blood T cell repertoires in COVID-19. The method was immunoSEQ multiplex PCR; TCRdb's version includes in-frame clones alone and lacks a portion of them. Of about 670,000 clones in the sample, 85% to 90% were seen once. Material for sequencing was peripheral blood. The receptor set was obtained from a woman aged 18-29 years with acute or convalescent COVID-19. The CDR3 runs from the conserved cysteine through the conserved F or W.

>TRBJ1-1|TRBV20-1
CSASRTGLGAWNTEAFF
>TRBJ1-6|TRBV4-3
CASSQGQGPNSPLHF
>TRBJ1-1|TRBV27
CASSPRTGWGTTEAFF
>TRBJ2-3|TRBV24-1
CATSGPGTGGPDTQYF
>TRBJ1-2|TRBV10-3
CAISPSGRGSNYGYTF
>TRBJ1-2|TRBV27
CASSLDRGNGYGYTF
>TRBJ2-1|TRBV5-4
CASAGGPYERKFF
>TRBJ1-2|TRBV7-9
CASTTRVVDGYTF
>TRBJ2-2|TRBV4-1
CASSQPGRGANTGELFF
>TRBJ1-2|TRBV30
CAYRTANYGYTF
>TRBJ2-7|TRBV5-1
CASSWTSGAYEQYF
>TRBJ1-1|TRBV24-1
CATRAGGNTEAFF
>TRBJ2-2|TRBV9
CASTGLANTGELFF
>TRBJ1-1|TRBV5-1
CASDPRGPTEAFF
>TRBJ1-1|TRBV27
CASSLLGNTEAFF
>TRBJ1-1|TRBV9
CASSVTPGGGTEAFF
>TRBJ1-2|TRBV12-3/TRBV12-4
CASSSRQGNGYTF
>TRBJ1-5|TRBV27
CASSLTASSCQPQHF
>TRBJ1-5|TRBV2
CASLGQGRQPQHF
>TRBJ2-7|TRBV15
CATSRDPHHRDRVSYEQYF
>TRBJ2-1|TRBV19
CASSKELAGGDEQFF
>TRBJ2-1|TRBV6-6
CASRGLAEYNEQFF